A selection of T cell receptor beta chains follows, all from one sample in a study of cytomegalovirus exposure and HLA in healthy donors. Sequencing was performed with immunoSEQ multiplex PCR; in TCRdb, only in-frame clones are kept and a portion is missing. Of about 130,000 clones in the sample, under 85% were seen once. What was sequenced was PBMCs. These receptors originate from a woman in her thirties or forties in good health and CMV-seropositive. Each CDR3 is given with its conserved first and last residue. Each record gives: V gene, clone size, D gene, J gene, CDR3 DNA, CDR3 protein. The D gene is left open where the match is weak. Part of the rows lack a size; the others show once, few, many or a class for expanded clones.

V: TRBV4-2; size: -; D: TRBD2; J: TRBJ2-7; DNA: TGTGCCAGCAGCCAAGAGACGACTAGCGCCCACGAGCAGTACTTC; CDR3: CASSQETTSAHEQYF
V: TRBV7-6; size: -; D: TRBD2; J: TRBJ2-7; DNA: TGTGCCAGCAGCTCAGGATCGGGGGGGTACGAGCAGTACTTC; CDR3: CASSSGSGGYEQYF
V: TRBV27; size: -; D: TRBD1; J: TRBJ2-7; DNA: TGTGCCAGCAGTTTCCGAAGGACAGGGTACGACGAGCAGTACTTC; CDR3: CASSFRRTGYDEQYF
V: TRBV5-1; size: -; D: TRBD1; J: TRBJ2-3; DNA: TGCGCCAGCAGCTTGGGGGACAGGAGCACAGATACGCAGTATTTT; CDR3: CASSLGDRSTDTQYF
V: TRBV10-1; size: -; D: -; J: TRBJ2-7; DNA: TGCGCCAGCAGTGAGTCTAGCTGGACTCCCGTGTCCTACGAGCAGTACTTC; CDR3: CASSESSWTPVSYEQYF
V: TRBV4-1; size: -; D: -; J: TRBJ2-5; DNA: TGCGCCAGCAGCCAGAGGACAGTACAAGAGACCCAGTACTTC; CDR3: CASSQRTVQETQYF
V: TRBV27; size: -; D: -; J: TRBJ1-1; DNA: TGTGCCAGCAGTTTATCGGGGGGTAGGGGCCCTGAAGCTTTCTTT; CDR3: CASSLSGGRGPEAFF
V: TRBV29-1; size: -; D: TRBD2; J: TRBJ2-1; DNA: TGCAGCGTTGAAGATCCTAAGGGACTAGCGGGAGCCCGGCCCCAAGTTTACAATGAGCAGTTCTTC; CDR3: CSVEDPKGLAGARPQVYNEQFF
V: TRBV5-5; size: -; D: TRBD1; J: TRBJ2-3; DNA: TGTGCCAGCAGCTTGGAGGACAGGTCTAGCACAGATACGCAGTATTTT; CDR3: CASSLEDRSSTDTQYF
V: TRBV19; size: -; D: -; J: TRBJ2-3; DNA: TGTGCCAGTACCGGGAGAGGAGATACGCAGTATTTT; CDR3: CASTGRGDTQYF
V: TRBV5-4; size: -; D: TRBD2; J: TRBJ2-1; DNA: TGTGCCAGCAGCTTGGGGGACTACTACAATGAGCAGTTCTTC; CDR3: CASSLGDYYNEQFF
V: TRBV28; size: -; D: -; J: TRBJ1-5; DNA: TGTGCCAGCAGTTCCTCCCTATATAGCAATCAGCCCCAGCATTTT; CDR3: CASSSSLYSNQPQHF
V: TRBV19; size: -; D: -; J: TRBJ1-4; DNA: TGTGCCAGTAGTATTCTCCGGAACAGGGTTGAAAAACTGTTTTTT; CDR3: CASSILRNRVEKLFF
V: TRBV5-1; size: -; D: -; J: TRBJ2-7; DNA: TGCGCCAGCAGCTTGGGACCCATAGCGGAGACCTACGAGCAGTACTTC; CDR3: CASSLGPIAETYEQYF
V: TRBV25-1; size: -; D: TRBD1; J: TRBJ1-3; DNA: TGTGCCAGCGTAGGGACAGGGATAGCCGTCTCTGGAAACACCATATATTTT; CDR3: CASVGTGIAVSGNTIYF
V: TRBV11-2; size: -; D: TRBD1; J: TRBJ2-5; DNA: TGTGCCAGCAGCTCCTGGACAGGGAGCGGGGAGACCCAGTACTTC; CDR3: CASSSWTGSGETQYF
V: TRBV19; size: once; D: -; J: TRBJ2-1; DNA: TGTGCCAGTAGTATAGAAGGTAGAGGGCTTCTCTATGAGCAGTTCTTC; CDR3: CASSIEGRGLLYEQFF
V: TRBV27; size: few; D: -; J: TRBJ2-3; DNA: TGTGCCAGCAGCCGGAGCTTGGTCGGTCGTAGCACAGATACGCAGTATTTT; CDR3: CASSRSLVGRSTDTQYF
V: TRBV7-9; size: -; D: TRBD1; J: TRBJ2-1; DNA: TGTGCCAGCAGCCCGACAGGGGTCGGTGAGCAGTTCTTC; CDR3: CASSPTGVGEQFF
V: TRBV7-9; size: -; D: -; J: TRBJ1-1; DNA: TGTGCCAGCAGCCCCGGGGACACTGAAGCTTTCTTT; CDR3: CASSPGDTEAFF
V: TRBV30; size: -; D: TRBD2; J: TRBJ2-2; DNA: TGTGCCTGGAGTGGACTAGCGGGAGGGACGAACACCGGGGAGCTGTTTTTT; CDR3: CAWSGLAGGTNTGELFF
V: TRBV28; size: -; D: TRBD1; J: TRBJ1-2; DNA: TGTGCCAGCAGTTCGAACTTGGTGGCGGGACAGGGGATCAATGGCTACACCTTC; CDR3: CASSSNLVAGQGINGYTF
V: TRBV11-1; size: -; D: TRBD2; J: TRBJ2-5; DNA: TGTGCCAGCAGCTTTCTAGCGGAACCCCCGGGGGAGACCCAGTACTTC; CDR3: CASSFLAEPPGETQYF
V: TRBV15; size: -; D: TRBD2; J: TRBJ2-1; DNA: TGTGCCACCAGTCCTACTAGCGGGAGAACCAATGAGCAGTTCTTC; CDR3: CATSPTSGRTNEQFF
V: TRBV5-1; size: -; D: -; J: TRBJ2-1; DNA: TGCGCCAGCAGCAGTGTTATAGCCTATGAGCAGTTCTTC; CDR3: CASSSVIAYEQFF
V: TRBV27; size: -; D: TRBD1; J: TRBJ1-1; DNA: TGTGCCAGCAGTCCCCGGGCAGGGGGCGTATTATGGAACACTGAAGCTTTCTTT; CDR3: CASSPRAGGVLWNTEAFF
V: TRBV14; size: -; D: -; J: TRBJ1-2; DNA: TGTGCCAGCAGCCAAGATGCAGGGGCCTATGGCTACACCTTC; CDR3: CASSQDAGAYGYTF
V: TRBV4-1; size: few; D: -; J: TRBJ2-7; DNA: TGCGCCAGCAGCCAAGATCGAGGGCCGGGCTACGAGCAGTACTTC; CDR3: CASSQDRGPGYEQYF
V: TRBV29-1; size: -; D: TRBD2; J: TRBJ2-1; DNA: TGCAGCGTTGAGGTAGCGGGGAAAACCCTTTCCTACAATGAGCAGTTCTTC; CDR3: CSVEVAGKTLSYNEQFF
V: TRBV7-2; size: -; D: TRBD1; J: TRBJ1-4; DNA: TGTGCCAGCAGCTCGTACAGGGGGCTAGATGAAAAACTGTTTTTT; CDR3: CASSSYRGLDEKLFF
V: TRBV9; size: -; D: -; J: TRBJ2-3; DNA: TGTGCCAGCAGCGCTTCCCCGGGACTTCGCACAGATACGCAGTATTTT; CDR3: CASSASPGLRTDTQYF
V: TRBV2; size: -; D: -; J: TRBJ1-5; DNA: TGTGCCAGCAGCCCCGCAGGGCTTAGCAATCAGCCCCAGCATTTT; CDR3: CASSPAGLSNQPQHF
V: TRBV27; size: -; D: -; J: TRBJ2-7; DNA: TGTGCCAGCAGTTATCGGGGTTCCTACGAGCAGTACTTC; CDR3: CASSYRGSYEQYF
V: TRBV5-1; size: once; D: -; J: TRBJ2-7; DNA: TGCGCCAGCAGCCTGAATGCGGGACAGAGAACCTACGAGCAGTACTTC; CDR3: CASSLNAGQRTYEQYF
V: TRBV6-6; size: -; D: -; J: TRBJ2-3; DNA: TGTGCCAGCAGGATAGCGGTCACAGATACGCAGTATTTT; CDR3: CASRIAVTDTQYF
V: TRBV25-1; size: once; D: -; J: TRBJ2-7; DNA: TGTGCCAGCAGTCATGTTTACGAGCAGTACTTC; CDR3: CASSHVYEQYF
V: TRBV5-4; size: -; D: TRBD2; J: TRBJ2-5; DNA: TGTGCCAGCAGCCACAGCGGGAGTGGAGAGACCCAGTACTTC; CDR3: CASSHSGSGETQYF
V: TRBV19; size: -; D: -; J: TRBJ1-1; DNA: TGTGCCAGTAGTAACCCCATCCCCCGGGACACAAGGCACACTGAAGCTTTCTTT; CDR3: CASSNPIPRDTRHTEAFF
V: TRBV6-1; size: -; D: TRBD1; J: TRBJ2-1; DNA: TGTGCCAGCACCCGGACAGGCGAGGGTTACAATGAGCAGTTCTTC; CDR3: CASTRTGEGYNEQFF
V: TRBV13; size: -; D: TRBD1; J: TRBJ2-7; DNA: TGTGCCAGCAGCTTAGGCCCCGGGACAGGGACATACGAGCAGTACTTC; CDR3: CASSLGPGTGTYEQYF
V: TRBV7-3; size: -; D: TRBD2; J: TRBJ2-7; DNA: TGTGCCAGCAGCTTAACGGCAGCTAGCGGGAACGAGCAGTACTTC; CDR3: CASSLTAASGNEQYF
V: TRBV6-1; size: -; D: -; J: TRBJ1-1; DNA: TGTGCCAGCAGTGAAGATGGAGGGAGGAACACTGAAGCTTTCTTT; CDR3: CASSEDGGRNTEAFF
V: TRBV6-5; size: few; D: -; J: TRBJ2-2; DNA: TGTGCCAGCAGTTACTCGGGGGGAGGCACCGGGGAGCTGTTTTTT; CDR3: CASSYSGGGTGELFF
V: TRBV5-6; size: once; D: -; J: TRBJ2-2; DNA: TGTGCCAGCAGCTTGGTACCCAACGGAGGGACCGGGGAGCTGTTTTTT; CDR3: CASSLVPNGGTGELFF
V: TRBV5-6; size: -; D: -; J: TRBJ1-4; DNA: TGTGCCAGCAGTCTAAAGGGACTTACTAATGAAAAACTGTTTTTT; CDR3: CASSLKGLTNEKLFF
V: TRBV10-3; size: -; D: -; J: TRBJ1-2; DNA: TGTGCCATCAGTGCGGACAGCAACTATGGCTACACCTTC; CDR3: CAISADSNYGYTF
V: TRBV28; size: -; D: TRBD1; J: TRBJ1-2; DNA: TGTGCCAGCAGTGATTATTCGCAGGGGGCAAGCGGCTACACCTTC; CDR3: CASSDYSQGASGYTF
V: TRBV9; size: -; D: TRBD1; J: TRBJ1-2; DNA: TGTGCCAGCAGCAGAGACGGGACAGAGTATGGCTACACCTTC; CDR3: CASSRDGTEYGYTF
V: TRBV7-2; size: -; D: TRBD2; J: TRBJ2-1; DNA: TGTGCCAGCAGCCAGGTAGCGGGCTCCAATGAGCAGTTCTTC; CDR3: CASSQVAGSNEQFF
V: TRBV28; size: -; D: -; J: TRBJ2-1; DNA: TGTGCCAGCAGTATGATAAGACTCGATATCTCCTACAATGAGCAGTTCTTC; CDR3: CASSMIRLDISYNEQFF
V: TRBV2; size: -; D: -; J: TRBJ1-2; DNA: TGTGCCAGCAATCCACAGGGTTTAAACTATGGCTACACCTTC; CDR3: CASNPQGLNYGYTF
V: TRBV29-1; size: -; D: -; J: TRBJ1-1; DNA: TGCAGCGTTACCCACCGGGGCGGGATGAACACTGAAGCTTTCTTT; CDR3: CSVTHRGGMNTEAFF
V: TRBV5-1; size: -; D: -; J: TRBJ1-4; DNA: TGCGCCAGCAGCTTGGGGCGGAGCGTCACTAATGAAAAACTGTTTTTT; CDR3: CASSLGRSVTNEKLFF
V: TRBV29-1; size: once; D: -; J: TRBJ1-1; DNA: TGCAGCGTTGAAACCGGGACAAAGGAGGTCACTGAAGCTTTCTTT; CDR3: CSVETGTKEVTEAFF
V: TRBV2; size: -; D: TRBD2; J: TRBJ2-1; DNA: TGTGCCAGCCTCCGTCCCGCGGGAGGTATTTATGAGCAGTTCTTC; CDR3: CASLRPAGGIYEQFF
V: TRBV19; size: -; D: -; J: TRBJ1-1; DNA: TGTGCCACCGCAGGGTCTGGGGCTGAAGCTTTCTTT; CDR3: CATAGSGAEAFF
V: TRBV10-3; size: -; D: TRBD1; J: TRBJ2-2; DNA: TGTGCCATCAGTGAGCGACAGGGAAGGACCGGGGAGCTGTTTTTT; CDR3: CAISERQGRTGELFF
V: TRBV6-5; size: once; D: -; J: TRBJ1-5; DNA: TGTGCCAGCAGTTACTCGAGGGCAGGGGATCAGCCCCAGCATTTT; CDR3: CASSYSRAGDQPQHF
V: TRBV29-1; size: -; D: -; J: TRBJ1-2; DNA: TGCAGCGGAGGGGGTAAGAACTATGGCTACACCTTC; CDR3: CSGGGKNYGYTF
V: TRBV29-1; size: many; D: -; J: TRBJ2-2; DNA: TGCAGCTTCCAGGACGGAGGGAAGAACACCGGGGAGCTGTTTTTT; CDR3: CSFQDGGKNTGELFF